This T cell receptor beta chain comes out of a study of T cell responses to AZD1222 COVID-19 vaccine (dated by TCRdb to the early 2020s). A note on the overall study: AZD1222 recipients given second doses at about 4 weeks or at about 12 weeks were pooled, since spike-specific TCR depth and breadth were not found to differ between the two schedules. A total of around 240 trial participants underwent TCR sequencing, of whom approximately 200 had received two doses of AZD1222 and roughly 26 had received two doses of the MenACWY control vaccine. Trial participants were enrolled by age into 18-55, 56-69 and 70-plus year subgroups, with around 140, 26 and 57 TCR-sequenced participants respectively.

From a lookup of the germline V gene, CDR1 and CDR2 are MNHEY and SVGAGI. The junction shows trimming of 2 bases on V and 5 bases on J, plus 9 bases between the germline ends. The CDR3, from cysteine to phenylalanine, totals 13 residues. Left in the record is the CDR3 DNA by itself, 39 bases read in frame from the first base. Overall study results and their limits: Conclusions about previously exposed vaccinees are limited because only six or seven AZD1222 recipients were SARS-CoV-2 seropositive at baseline. Reportedly, almost half of the unique spike-specific TCRs recognized epitopes lying outside the regions that are mutated in the B.1.351 and B.1.1.7 variants. A significant rise in spike-specific TCR breadth and depth was observed after two AZD1222 doses relative to day 0 and relative to MenACWY recipients. The vaccine-associated CD4 TCRs covered the entire spike protein, and the dominant responses fell in regions 160-218 and 743-854. Participants were mostly white British, with more females than males. The authors suggested clonal diversity may have been underestimated. Because no day 14 peak-response samples were available, the repertoires could be characterized only after the peak T cell response. In the small 56-69-year group, the increase in depth fell short of significance, most likely because of low power.

The CDR3 regions of human TCRbeta chains were analyzed by immunosequencing. The published analysis was carried out like this. TCRs in the repertoires were compared against a reference library of SARS-CoV-2-specific TCRs that had been generated with the MIRA antigen-specificity platform. Breadth was defined as the fraction of unique TCRs that were SARS-CoV-2-associated, and depth was defined as the fraction of total T cells that were SARS-CoV-2-associated. Using the MIRA data, each spike-specific TCR was assigned both to the spike region to which the TCR was reactive and to a CD4 or CD8 class. Log10-transformed breadth and depth values were compared by one-way ANOVA with Sidak's multiple comparisons tests. Held by TCRdb, this immuneACCESS table contains in-frame sequences only and omits some clones. Under half of the omission traces to an unresolved V gene where checked; the cause of the rest is unknown. D and trimming were read from the DNA, whereas the V and J calls and clone size are those reported in that table. Counted in this sample were approximately 150,000 clones; 85% to 90% of them appeared once. 1.5% to 2% of the sample goes to the ten largest clones.

The sample's time point label, decoded: baseline before first vaccination. Vaccinee samples were obtained from the UK trials COV001 and COV002, which included a single-blind randomized controlled phase 2/3 trial of AZD1222 (ChAdOx1 nCoV-19) in healthy adults. Trial participant PBMC samples were collected at day 0 and day 28 after the second dose for TCRbeta chain sequencing. Concerning this clone itself: Its antigen target is currently unknown. Base qualities were left out, and no much larger clone turns up one base away.

The clonotype originates from an adult in good health. This chain is built from TRBV6-5 and TRBJ1-1, with no confidently assigned D gene. Sequenced material: peripheral blood, taken on day 0 of AZD1222 vaccination. The DNA sequence is TGTGCCAGCAGTTACCTGGGATCAACTGAAGCTTTCTTT. Its coded protein is CASSYLGSTEAFF.